This T cell receptor beta chain was recorded in a study of patients and donors after allogeneic stem cell transplantation. The CDR3 covers 12 residues. V was pared by 4 bases and J by 0 bases, with 3 bases between. Germline V gives CDR1 SGHRS, CDR2 YFSETQ. Each CDR3 protein gets one entry after TCRdb re-called the RT-PCR reads with MiXCR. The sample carries more than 850,000 distinct CDR3 sequences, more than 15% recorded once. This clonotype has a count of ten or more. The receptor comes from a human donor who was either an allogeneic HSCT recipient or a stem cell or donor lymphocyte infusion donor (not recorded which). It is not recorded whose cells these are; they may come from a transplant donor. Source material: blood, either unsorted or a sorted T cell fraction (not recorded which). The rearrangement joins TRBV5-1 to TRBJ2-3; D is undetermined. This CDR3 reads CASSESTDTQYF. The CDR3 region has the DNA TGCGCCAGCAGCGAAAGCACAGATACGCAGTATTTT.